This paragraph reports one T cell receptor (beta chain). No antigen is known for it. TCRdb processed the 5' RACE reads anew with MiXCR; each CDR3 protein has one entry. The data hold about 77,000 distinct CDR3 sequences, with roughly 16% observed a single time. This specimen comes from a study of early T cells in non-severe SARS-CoV-2 infection. The CDR3 length is 12 residues. Germline V gene sequence: CDR1 SGHAT, CDR2 FQDESV (reference sequence). The V end was cut by 5 bases, the J end by 9 bases, with 11 bases between. Study findings and constraints: Private and CD4 specificities were missed by VDJdb matching, skewed to anti-spike CD8.

The clonotype was recovered from an adult who was a healthcare worker with PCR-confirmed SARS-CoV-2 infection or an uninfected control (not recorded which). Sequencing input: whole blood. This rearrangement joins TRBV11-1 to TRBJ2-1; D uncertain. As DNA, the CDR3 is TGTGCCAGCAGCCCCCTTCGCCGTGAGCAGTTCTTC. Translation: CASSPLRREQFF. Together with reference TRBV11-1 and TRBJ2-1, the CDR3 gives the full variable domain: EAEVAQSPRYKITEKSQAVAFWCDPISGHATLYWYRQILGQGPELLVQFQDESVVDDSQLPKDRFSAERLKGVDSTLKIQPAELGDSAMYLCASSPLRREQFFGPGTRLTVL.